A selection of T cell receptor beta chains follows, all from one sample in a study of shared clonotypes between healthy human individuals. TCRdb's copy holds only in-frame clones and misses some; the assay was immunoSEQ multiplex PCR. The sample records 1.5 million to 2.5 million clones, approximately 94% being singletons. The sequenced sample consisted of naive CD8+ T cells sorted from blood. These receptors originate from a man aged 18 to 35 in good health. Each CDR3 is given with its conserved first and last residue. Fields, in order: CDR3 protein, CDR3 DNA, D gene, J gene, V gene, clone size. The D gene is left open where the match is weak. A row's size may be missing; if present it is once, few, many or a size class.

CDR3aa: CASSQVDTDYNEQFF
CDR3nt: TGCGCCAGCAGCCAAGTAGATACAGACTACAATGAGCAGTTCTTC
d_gene: .
j_gene: TRBJ2-1
v_gene: TRBV4-1
abundance: .

CDR3aa: CASSQIIQGHGELFF
CDR3nt: TGTGCCAGCAGCCAAATAATACAGGGGCACGGGGAGCTGTTTTTT
d_gene: TRBD1
j_gene: TRBJ2-2
v_gene: TRBV7-9
abundance: .

CDR3aa: CASSERTGPEQYF
CDR3nt: TGTGCCAGCAGCGAAAGAACGGGTCCCGAGCAGTACTTC
d_gene: .
j_gene: TRBJ2-7
v_gene: TRBV6-6
abundance: .

CDR3aa: CASSPSLGAYEQYF
CDR3nt: TGCGCCAGCAGCCCCTCCCTGGGGGCCTACGAGCAGTACTTC
d_gene: .
j_gene: TRBJ2-7
v_gene: TRBV4-3
abundance: .

CDR3aa: CSADRTYEQYF
CDR3nt: TGCAGCGCAGACAGGACCTACGAGCAGTACTTC
d_gene: .
j_gene: TRBJ2-7
v_gene: TRBV29-1
abundance: .

CDR3aa: CASSLSAYLPYNEQFF
CDR3nt: TGTGCCAGCAGTTTATCAGCCTATCTGCCGTACAATGAGCAGTTCTTC
d_gene: .
j_gene: TRBJ2-1
v_gene: TRBV27
abundance: .

CDR3aa: CASTGTNTDTQYF
CDR3nt: TGTGCCAGCACCGGGACTAACACAGATACGCAGTATTTT
d_gene: TRBD2
j_gene: TRBJ2-3
v_gene: TRBV6-5
abundance: few

CDR3aa: CASRMDRGWVEQYF
CDR3nt: TGTGCCAGCAGAATGGACAGGGGTTGGGTCGAGCAGTACTTC
d_gene: TRBD1
j_gene: TRBJ2-7
v_gene: TRBV2
abundance: .

CDR3aa: CASSQDPSYNEQFF
CDR3nt: TGCGCCAGCAGCCAAGATCCCTCCTACAATGAGCAGTTCTTC
d_gene: .
j_gene: TRBJ2-1
v_gene: TRBV4-1
abundance: .

CDR3aa: CASRQTPYNEQFF
CDR3nt: TGCGCCAGCAGACAGACCCCCTACAATGAGCAGTTCTTC
d_gene: .
j_gene: TRBJ2-1
v_gene: TRBV5-1
abundance: .

CDR3aa: CASSLTSAGEQYF
CDR3nt: TGTGCCAGCAGCTTGACTAGCGCGGGGGAGCAGTACTTC
d_gene: TRBD2
j_gene: TRBJ2-7
v_gene: TRBV5-6
abundance: .

CDR3aa: CASSTKRGDYNEQFF
CDR3nt: TGCGCCAGCAGCACTAAGCGAGGTGATTACAATGAGCAGTTCTTC
d_gene: .
j_gene: TRBJ2-1
v_gene: TRBV5-1
abundance: .

CDR3aa: CASRPNRGGQETQYF
CDR3nt: TGTGCCAGCAGGCCAAACAGGGGGGGGCAAGAGACCCAGTACTTC
d_gene: .
j_gene: TRBJ2-5
v_gene: TRBV7-8
abundance: .

CDR3aa: CASSQVVAGAAYEQYF
CDR3nt: TGCGCCAGCAGCCAAGTCGTCGCAGGGGCGGCCTACGAGCAGTACTTC
d_gene: .
j_gene: TRBJ2-7
v_gene: TRBV4-3
abundance: .

CDR3aa: CAWRPAARDSPLHF
CDR3nt: TGTGCCTGGAGGCCCGCGGCAAGAGATTCACCCCTCCACTTT
d_gene: .
j_gene: TRBJ1-6
v_gene: TRBV30
abundance: .

CDR3aa: CASSRSLAGGGEETQYF
CDR3nt: TGCGCCAGCAGCCGTAGTCTAGCGGGAGGTGGGGAAGAGACCCAGTACTTC
d_gene: TRBD2
j_gene: TRBJ2-5
v_gene: TRBV4-3
abundance: once

CDR3aa: CASSQGLAGGHNEQFF
CDR3nt: TGCGCCAGCAGCCAAGGACTAGCGGGAGGGCATAATGAGCAGTTCTTC
d_gene: TRBD2
j_gene: TRBJ2-1
v_gene: TRBV4-3
abundance: .

CDR3aa: CASSYSNYEQYF
CDR3nt: TGTGCCAGCAGTTACTCGAATTACGAGCAGTACTTC
d_gene: .
j_gene: TRBJ2-7
v_gene: TRBV6-6
abundance: .

CDR3aa: CSVGGQNTEAFF
CDR3nt: TGCAGCGTTGGAGGTCAAAACACTGAAGCTTTCTTT
d_gene: .
j_gene: TRBJ1-1
v_gene: TRBV29-1
abundance: .

CDR3aa: CASSSAGTPYRAFF
CDR3nt: TGTGCCAGCAGCTCCGCCGGGACTCCGTACAGGGCTTTCTTT
d_gene: .
j_gene: TRBJ1-1
v_gene: TRBV7-9
abundance: .

CDR3aa: CASSFIVEGTNYGYTF
CDR3nt: TGTGCCAGCAGTTTTATTGTGGAGGGAACTAACTATGGCTACACCTTC
d_gene: .
j_gene: TRBJ1-2
v_gene: TRBV27
abundance: .

CDR3aa: CATSPWPNGTDTQYF
CDR3nt: TGTGCCACCAGCCCTTGGCCCAACGGGACAGATACGCAGTATTTT
d_gene: .
j_gene: TRBJ2-3
v_gene: TRBV15
abundance: .

CDR3aa: CASTLAGDATQYF
CDR3nt: TGTGCCAGCACCCTAGCGGGGGATGCGACGCAGTATTTT
d_gene: TRBD2
j_gene: TRBJ2-3
v_gene: TRBV28
abundance: once

CDR3aa: CAWNSGQGAIEQYF
CDR3nt: TGTGCCTGGAATTCGGGACAGGGGGCTATCGAGCAGTACTTC
d_gene: TRBD1
j_gene: TRBJ2-7
v_gene: TRBV30
abundance: .

CDR3aa: CASSSLGGGGEQYF
CDR3nt: TGTGCCAGCAGCTCTCTCGGGGGAGGCGGCGAGCAGTACTTC
d_gene: .
j_gene: TRBJ2-7
v_gene: TRBV9
abundance: .

CDR3aa: CASSGAGTGPYEQYF
CDR3nt: TGTGCCAGCAGCGGGGCCGGTACAGGGCCCTACGAGCAGTACTTC
d_gene: .
j_gene: TRBJ2-7
v_gene: TRBV7-9
abundance: .

CDR3aa: CASSRDSLIDTQYF
CDR3nt: TGTGCCAGCAGCCGGGACAGCTTAATAGATACGCAGTATTTT
d_gene: TRBD1
j_gene: TRBJ2-3
v_gene: TRBV6-6
abundance: .

CDR3aa: CAWSGGDGVKVQEFSRQAFEQYF
CDR3nt: TGTGCCTGGAGTGGGGGGGACGGGGTAAAGGTTCAGGAGTTTTCCCGACAGGCGTTCGAGCAGTACTTC
d_gene: .
j_gene: TRBJ2-7
v_gene: TRBV30
abundance: .

CDR3aa: CASSLRGSPYEQYF
CDR3nt: TGTGCCAGCAGCCTACGGGGGAGTCCCTACGAGCAGTACTTC
d_gene: .
j_gene: TRBJ2-7
v_gene: TRBV9
abundance: .

CDR3aa: CASNEPLSGVTDTQYF
CDR3nt: TGTGCCAGCAACGAACCTTTGAGTGGAGTCACAGATACGCAGTATTTT
d_gene: .
j_gene: TRBJ2-3
v_gene: TRBV9
abundance: .

CDR3aa: CASSAQETGTNTEAFF
CDR3nt: TGTGCCAGCAGTGCCCAAGAAACAGGGACGAACACTGAAGCTTTCTTT
d_gene: .
j_gene: TRBJ1-1
v_gene: TRBV28
abundance: .

CDR3aa: CASSVATVEGIGKSGSPLHF
CDR3nt: TGTGCCAGTAGTGTTGCGACAGTTGAGGGGATCGGTAAAAGTGGTTCACCCCTCCACTTT
d_gene: .
j_gene: TRBJ1-6
v_gene: TRBV19
abundance: .

CDR3aa: CAWSPSGHGLYGYTF
CDR3nt: TGTGCCTGGAGTCCTTCGGGGCACGGCCTCTATGGCTACACCTTC
d_gene: .
j_gene: TRBJ1-2
v_gene: TRBV30
abundance: .

CDR3aa: CASSEPRTGWGEQYF
CDR3nt: TGCGCCAGCAGTGAGCCGCGGACAGGGTGGGGCGAGCAGTACTTC
d_gene: TRBD1
j_gene: TRBJ2-7
v_gene: TRBV10-2
abundance: .

CDR3aa: CASSWVDSTDTQYF
CDR3nt: TGTGCCAGCAGCTGGGTCGATAGCACAGATACGCAGTATTTT
d_gene: .
j_gene: TRBJ2-3
v_gene: TRBV9
abundance: .